This TCR beta chain is drawn from a study of cytomegalovirus exposure and HLA in healthy donors. It was with 60 Vbeta and 13 Jbeta primers that the PCR ran. TCRdb's table, derived via immunoSEQ multiplex PCR, lists solely in-frame clones and lacks some. The table has 130,000 or so clones, about four fifths seen once. From germline, CDR1 is KGHSH and CDR2 LQKENI. This CDR3 region has 13 residues. V dropped 3 bases and J dropped 2 bases, with 7 bases sitting between them. Broader study findings: Sequence variants that were highly shared formed a cluster that was likely a sequencing artifact.

Remarks on this clone: As yet, its antigen is unknown.

The sample comprised PBMCs. The origin of this receptor is a man aged 30 to 39 in good health and CMV-seronegative. This rearrangement joins TRBV18 to TRBJ1-2; TRBD1 is a possible D gene (6 bases). The CDR3 DNA reads as TGTGCCAGCTCACCCGACAGGAACTATGGCTACACCTTC. Its protein is CASSPDRNYGYTF.